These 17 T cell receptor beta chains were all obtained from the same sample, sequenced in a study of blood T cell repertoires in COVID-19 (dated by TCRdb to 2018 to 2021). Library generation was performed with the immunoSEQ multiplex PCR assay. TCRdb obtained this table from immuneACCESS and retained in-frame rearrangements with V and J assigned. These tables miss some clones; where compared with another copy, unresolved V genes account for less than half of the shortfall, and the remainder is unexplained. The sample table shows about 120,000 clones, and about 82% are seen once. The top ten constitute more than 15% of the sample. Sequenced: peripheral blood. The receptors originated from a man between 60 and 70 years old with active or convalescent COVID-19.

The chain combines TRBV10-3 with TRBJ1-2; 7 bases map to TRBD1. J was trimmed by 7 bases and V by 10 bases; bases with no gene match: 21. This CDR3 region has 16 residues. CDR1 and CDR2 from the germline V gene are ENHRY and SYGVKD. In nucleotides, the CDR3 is TGTGCCACCAGAGGTGGGCCGGACAGGAAAGAGGTTGGCTACACCTTC. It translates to CATRGGPDRKEVGYTF.

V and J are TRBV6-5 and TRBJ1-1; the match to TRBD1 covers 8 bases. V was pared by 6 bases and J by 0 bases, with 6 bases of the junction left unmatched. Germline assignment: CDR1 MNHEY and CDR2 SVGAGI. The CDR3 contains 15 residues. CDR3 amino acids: CASSRQGLMNTEAFF. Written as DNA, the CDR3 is TGTGCCAGCAGCCGACAGGGGCTCATGAACACTGAAGCTTTCTTT.

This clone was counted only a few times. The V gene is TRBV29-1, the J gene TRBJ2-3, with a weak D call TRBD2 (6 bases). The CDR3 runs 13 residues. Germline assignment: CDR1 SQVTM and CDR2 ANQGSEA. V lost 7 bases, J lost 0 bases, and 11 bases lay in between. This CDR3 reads CSATRISTDTQYF. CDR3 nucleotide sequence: TGCAGCGCGACTAGGATCAGCACAGATACGCAGTATTTT.

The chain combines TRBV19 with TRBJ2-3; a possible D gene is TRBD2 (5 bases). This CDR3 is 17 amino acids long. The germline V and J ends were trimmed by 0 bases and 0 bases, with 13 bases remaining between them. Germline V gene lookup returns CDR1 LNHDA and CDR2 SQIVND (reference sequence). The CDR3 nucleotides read TGTGCCAGTAGTATAGAGTTGGTGACGGGGAGCACAGATACGCAGTATTTT. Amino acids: CASSIELVTGSTDTQYF. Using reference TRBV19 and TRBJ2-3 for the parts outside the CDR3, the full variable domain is DGGITQSPKYLFRKEGQNVTLSCEQNLNHDAMYWYRQDPGQGLRLIYYSQIVNDFQKGDIAEGYSVSREKKESFPLTVTSAQKNPTAFYLCASSIELVTGSTDTQYFGPGTRLTVL.

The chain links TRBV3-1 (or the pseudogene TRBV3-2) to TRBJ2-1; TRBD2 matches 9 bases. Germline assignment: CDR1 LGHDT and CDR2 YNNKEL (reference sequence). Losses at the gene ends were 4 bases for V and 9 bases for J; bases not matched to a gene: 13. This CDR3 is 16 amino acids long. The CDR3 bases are TGTGCCAGCAGCCCCGGCACTAGCGGGTCTTTTAGTGAGCAGTTCTTC. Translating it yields CASSPGTSGSFSEQFF.

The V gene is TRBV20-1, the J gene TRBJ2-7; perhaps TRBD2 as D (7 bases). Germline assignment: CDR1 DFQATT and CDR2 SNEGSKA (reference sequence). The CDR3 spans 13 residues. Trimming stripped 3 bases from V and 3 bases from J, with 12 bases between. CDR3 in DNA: TGCAGTGCTAGTCGGCGGGGGCTCTACGAGCAGTACTTC. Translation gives CSASRRGLYEQYF.

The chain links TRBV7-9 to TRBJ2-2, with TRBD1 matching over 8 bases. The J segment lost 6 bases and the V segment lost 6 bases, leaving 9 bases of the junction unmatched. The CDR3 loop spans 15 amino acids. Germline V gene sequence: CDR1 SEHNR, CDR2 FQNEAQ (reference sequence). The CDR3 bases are TGTGCCAGCAGATACGGACAGGGTAGGGCCGGGGAGCTGTTTTTT. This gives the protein CASRYGQGRAGELFF.

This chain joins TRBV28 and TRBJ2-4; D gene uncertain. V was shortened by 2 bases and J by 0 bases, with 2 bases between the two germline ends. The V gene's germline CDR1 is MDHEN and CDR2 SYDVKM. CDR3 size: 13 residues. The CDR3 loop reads CASSLLAKNIQYF. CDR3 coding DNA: TGTGCCAGCAGTTTACTAGCCAAAAACATTCAGTACTTC.

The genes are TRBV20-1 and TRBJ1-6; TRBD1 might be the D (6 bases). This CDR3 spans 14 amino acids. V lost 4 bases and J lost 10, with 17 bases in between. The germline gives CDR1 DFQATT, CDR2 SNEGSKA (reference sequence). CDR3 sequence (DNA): TGCAGTGCTAATGAAGGCAGGGGAAAATCACCCCTCCACTTT. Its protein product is CSANEGRGKSPLHF.

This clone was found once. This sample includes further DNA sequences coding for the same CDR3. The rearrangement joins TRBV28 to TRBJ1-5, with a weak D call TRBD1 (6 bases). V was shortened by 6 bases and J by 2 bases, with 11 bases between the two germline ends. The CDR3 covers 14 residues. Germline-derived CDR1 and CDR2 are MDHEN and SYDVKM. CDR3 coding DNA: TGTGCCAGCAGCCAGGGGCAGGGCAATCAGCCCCAGCATTTT. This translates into CASSQGQGNQPQHF.

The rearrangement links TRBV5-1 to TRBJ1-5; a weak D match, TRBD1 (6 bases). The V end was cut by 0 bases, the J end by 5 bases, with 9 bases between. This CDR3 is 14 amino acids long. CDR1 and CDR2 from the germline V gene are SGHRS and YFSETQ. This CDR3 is CASSLGAGDQPQHF. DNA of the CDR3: TGCGCCAGCAGCTTGGGTGCAGGGGATCAGCCCCAGCATTTT.

CDR3 sequence (DNA): TGTGCCAGCAGCCAAGCGGGAATCTTAAATGAGCAGTTCTTC. This sequence encodes CASSQAGILNEQFF. This sequence joins TRBV3-1 (or the pseudogene TRBV3-2) and TRBJ2-1, with D possibly matching TRBD2 (5 bases). The V and J ends lost 1 base and 7 bases respectively, with 11 bases between them. Germline V gene sequence: CDR1 LGHDT, CDR2 YNNKEL (reference sequence). The CDR3 consists of 14 residues.

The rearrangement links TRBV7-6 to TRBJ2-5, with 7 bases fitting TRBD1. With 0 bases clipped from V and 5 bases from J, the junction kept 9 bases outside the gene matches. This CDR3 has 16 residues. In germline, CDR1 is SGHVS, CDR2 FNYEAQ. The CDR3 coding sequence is TGTGCCAGCAGCTTAGCCAAACAGGGGTGGGCGGAGACCCAGTACTTC. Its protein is CASSLAKQGWAETQYF.

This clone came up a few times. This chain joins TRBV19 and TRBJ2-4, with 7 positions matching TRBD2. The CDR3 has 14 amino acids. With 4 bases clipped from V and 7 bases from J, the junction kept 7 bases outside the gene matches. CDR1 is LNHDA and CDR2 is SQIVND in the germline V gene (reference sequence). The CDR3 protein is CASSRMSGGNIQYF. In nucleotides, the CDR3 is TGTGCCAGTAGTAGAATGTCGGGAGGTAACATTCAGTACTTC.

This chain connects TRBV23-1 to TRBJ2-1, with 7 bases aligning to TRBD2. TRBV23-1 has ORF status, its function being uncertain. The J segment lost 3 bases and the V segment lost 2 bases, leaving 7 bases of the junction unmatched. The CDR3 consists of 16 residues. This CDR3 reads CASSQPLAEDYNEQFF. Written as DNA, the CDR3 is TGCGCCAGCAGTCAACCCCTAGCGGAGGACTACAATGAGCAGTTCTTC.

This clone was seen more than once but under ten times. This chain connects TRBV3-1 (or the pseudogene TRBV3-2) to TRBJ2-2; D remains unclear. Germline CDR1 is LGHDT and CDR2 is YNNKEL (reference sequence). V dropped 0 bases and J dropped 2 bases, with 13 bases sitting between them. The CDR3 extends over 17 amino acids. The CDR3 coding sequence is TGTGCCAGCAGCCAAGATTCGGAGTTTCTAAACACCGGGGAGCTGTTTTTT. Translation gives CASSQDSEFLNTGELFF.

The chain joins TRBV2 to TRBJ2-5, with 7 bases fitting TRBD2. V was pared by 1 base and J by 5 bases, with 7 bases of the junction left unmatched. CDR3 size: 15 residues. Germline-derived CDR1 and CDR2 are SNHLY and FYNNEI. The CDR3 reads CASSEDEGGRETQYF. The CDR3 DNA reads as TGTGCCAGCAGTGAAGATGAGGGAGGGCGGGAGACCCAGTACTTC.